This T cell receptor beta chain was identified during a study of blood T cell repertoires in COVID-19. Study information: Nucleic acid was either cDNA or gDNA, and it came from T cells, B-cell-depleted T cells, or PBMCs.

Unmatched junction bases numbered 6, after V lost 0 bases and J lost 7 bases. The CDR3 runs to 15 residues. Using immunoSEQ multiplex PCR, the repertoire was profiled, and TCRdb retains in-frame clones only, with some absent. In the table there are over 150,000 clones, 78% of which are singletons. Sample: peripheral blood. The TCR sequence derives from an elderly man with acute or convalescent COVID-19. The chain employs TRBV5-3 and TRBJ1-2; 10 bases fit TRBD1. TRBV5-3 is an open reading frame, and its role is uncertain. The CDR3 DNA reads TGTGCCAGAAGCTTGGGCGGGACAGGGGATTCTGGCTACACCTTC. This encodes CARSLGGTGDSGYTF.